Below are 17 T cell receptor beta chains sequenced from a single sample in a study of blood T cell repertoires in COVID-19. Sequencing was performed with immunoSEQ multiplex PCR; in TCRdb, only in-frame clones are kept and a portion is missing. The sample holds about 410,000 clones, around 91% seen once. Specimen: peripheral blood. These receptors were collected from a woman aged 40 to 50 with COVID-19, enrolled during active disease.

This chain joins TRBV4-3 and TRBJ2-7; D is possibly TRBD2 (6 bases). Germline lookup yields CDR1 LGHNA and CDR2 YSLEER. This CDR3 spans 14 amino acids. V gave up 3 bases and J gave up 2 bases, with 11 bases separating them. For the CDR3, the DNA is TGCGCCAGCAGCCAGCGGGACGCCACCTACGAGCAGTACTTC. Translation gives CASSQRDATYEQYF.

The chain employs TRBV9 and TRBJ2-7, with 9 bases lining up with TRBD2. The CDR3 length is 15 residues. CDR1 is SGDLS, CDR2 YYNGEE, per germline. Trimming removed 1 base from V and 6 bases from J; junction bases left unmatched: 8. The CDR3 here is CASSVRVAGAAEQYF. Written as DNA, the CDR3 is TGTGCCAGCAGCGTAAGGGTAGCGGGAGCTGCCGAGCAGTACTTC.

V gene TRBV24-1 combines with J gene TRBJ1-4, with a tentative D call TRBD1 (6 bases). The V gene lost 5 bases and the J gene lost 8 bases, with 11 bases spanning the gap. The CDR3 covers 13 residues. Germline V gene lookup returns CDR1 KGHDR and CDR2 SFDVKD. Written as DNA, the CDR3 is TGTGCCACCAGTGGAGGGGGAGAGGAAAAACTGTTTTTT. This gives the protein CATSGGGEEKLFF.

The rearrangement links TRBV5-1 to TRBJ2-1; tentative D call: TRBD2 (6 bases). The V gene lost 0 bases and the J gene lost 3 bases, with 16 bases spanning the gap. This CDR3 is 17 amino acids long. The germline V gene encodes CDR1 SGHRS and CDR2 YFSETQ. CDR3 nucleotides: TGCGCCAGCAGCTTGGCCATGGCGGGGAGTCGCTACAATGAGCAGTTCTTC. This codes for CASSLAMAGSRYNEQFF.

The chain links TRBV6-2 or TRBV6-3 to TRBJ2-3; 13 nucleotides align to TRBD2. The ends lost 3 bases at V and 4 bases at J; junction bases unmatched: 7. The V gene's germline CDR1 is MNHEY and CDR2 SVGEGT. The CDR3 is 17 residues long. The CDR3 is CASSYSTSGRAPDTQYF. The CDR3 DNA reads TGTGCCAGCAGTTATTCAACTAGCGGGAGGGCCCCAGATACGCAGTATTTT.

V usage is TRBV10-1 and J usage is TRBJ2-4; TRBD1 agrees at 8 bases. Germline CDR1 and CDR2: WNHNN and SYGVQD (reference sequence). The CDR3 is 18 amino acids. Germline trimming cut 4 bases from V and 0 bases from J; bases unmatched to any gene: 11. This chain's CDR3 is CASSGGQAVRLAKNIQYF. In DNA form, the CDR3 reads TGCGCCAGCAGTGGGGGACAGGCGGTCCGATTAGCCAAAAACATTCAGTACTTC.

Here the CDR3 reads CAIREAGTDNSPLHF. CDR3 sequence (DNA): TGTGCCATCAGAGAAGCCGGGACAGATAATTCACCCCTCCACTTT. This chain links TRBV10-3 with TRBJ1-6, with TRBD1 identical over 7 bases. The junction had 7 bases not matched to a gene; V was cut back by 6 bases and J by 5 bases. The CDR3 is 15 amino acids. The germline V gene encodes CDR1 ENHRY and CDR2 SYGVKD.

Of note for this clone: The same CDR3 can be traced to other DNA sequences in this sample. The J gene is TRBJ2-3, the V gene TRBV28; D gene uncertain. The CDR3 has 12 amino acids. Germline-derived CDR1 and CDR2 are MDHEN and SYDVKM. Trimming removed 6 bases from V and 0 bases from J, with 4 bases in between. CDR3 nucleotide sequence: TGTGCCAGCAGCCGGAGCACAGATACGCAGTATTTT. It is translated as CASSRSTDTQYF.

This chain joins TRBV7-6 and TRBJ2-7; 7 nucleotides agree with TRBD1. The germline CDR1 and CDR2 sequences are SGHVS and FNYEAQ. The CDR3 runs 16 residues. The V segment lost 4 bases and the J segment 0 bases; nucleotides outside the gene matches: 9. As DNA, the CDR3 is TGTGCCAGCAGCTCCACCGGGACAGTAGTCTCCTACGAGCAGTACTTC. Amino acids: CASSSTGTVVSYEQYF.

Here the CDR3 reads CASSIGTGVTEAFF. The CDR3 region has the DNA TGTGCCAGCAGTATAGGGACAGGAGTCACTGAAGCTTTCTTT. The V gene is TRBV28, the J gene TRBJ1-1; TRBD1 agrees at 8 bases. The CDR3 contains 14 residues. V trimming: 5 bases; J trimming: 4 bases; junction bases outside the gene matches: 6. Germline loops: CDR1 MDHEN, CDR2 SYDVKM.

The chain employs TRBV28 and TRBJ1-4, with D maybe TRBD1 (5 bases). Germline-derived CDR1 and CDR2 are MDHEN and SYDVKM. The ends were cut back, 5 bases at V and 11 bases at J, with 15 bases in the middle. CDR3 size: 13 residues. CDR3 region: CASSTTDRFKLFF. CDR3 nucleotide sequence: TGTGCCAGCAGTACGACAGATCGCTTTAAACTGTTTTTT.

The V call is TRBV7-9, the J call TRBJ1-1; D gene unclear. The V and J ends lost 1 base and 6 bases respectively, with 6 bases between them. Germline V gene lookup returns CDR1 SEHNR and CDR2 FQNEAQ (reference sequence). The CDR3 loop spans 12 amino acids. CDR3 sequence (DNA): TGTGCCAGCAGCTTAGACGAGGCTGAAGCTTTCTTT. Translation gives CASSLDEAEAFF.

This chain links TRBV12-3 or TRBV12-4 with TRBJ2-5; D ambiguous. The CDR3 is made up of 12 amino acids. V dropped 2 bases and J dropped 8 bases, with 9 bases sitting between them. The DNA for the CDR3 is TGTGCCAGCAGTTTAAATCGAGAAACCCAGTACTTC. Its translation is CASSLNRETQYF.

The CDR3 nucleotides are TGTGCCAGCAGTTACAGTGACGGAGGATTCTCCTACGAGCAGTACTTC. As protein: CASSYSDGGFSYEQYF. The chain uses TRBV6-2 or TRBV6-3 and TRBJ2-7; tentatively, D is TRBD2 (5 bases). The germline CDR1 and CDR2 sequences are MNHEY and SVGEGT. V lost 2 bases and J lost 0, with 14 bases in between. This CDR3 contains 16 residues.

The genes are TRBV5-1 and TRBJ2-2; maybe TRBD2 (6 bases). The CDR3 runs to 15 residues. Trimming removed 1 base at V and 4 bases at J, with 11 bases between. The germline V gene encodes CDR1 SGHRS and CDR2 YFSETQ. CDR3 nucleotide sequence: TGCGCCAGCAGCTTGACGGGAGTCCCCACCGGGGAGCTGTTTTTT. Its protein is CASSLTGVPTGELFF. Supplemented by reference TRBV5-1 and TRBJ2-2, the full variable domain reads KAGVTQTPRYLIKTRGQQVTLSCSPISGHRSVSWYQQTPGQGLQFLFEYFSETQRNKGNFPGRFSGRQFSNSRSEMNVSTLELGDSALYLCASSLTGVPTGELFFGEGSRLTVL.

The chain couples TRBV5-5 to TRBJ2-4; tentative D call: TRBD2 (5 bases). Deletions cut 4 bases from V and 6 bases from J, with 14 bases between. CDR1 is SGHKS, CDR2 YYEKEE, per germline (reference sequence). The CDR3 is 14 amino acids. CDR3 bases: TGTGCCAGCAGCACCACTAGTGGAGGAAACATTCAGTACTTC. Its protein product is CASSTTSGGNIQYF.

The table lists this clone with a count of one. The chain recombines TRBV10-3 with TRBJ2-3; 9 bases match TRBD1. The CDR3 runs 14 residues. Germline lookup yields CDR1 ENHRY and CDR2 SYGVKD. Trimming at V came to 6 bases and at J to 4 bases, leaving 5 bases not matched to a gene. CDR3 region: CAIRGQGNADTQYF. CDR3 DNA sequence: TGTGCCATCAGGGGACAGGGAAATGCAGATACGCAGTATTTT.